The rows below give T cell receptor beta chains drawn from one sample of a study of blood T cell repertoires in COVID-19. Profiling relied on immunoSEQ multiplex PCR, and the TCRdb table lists in-frame clones only, not all of them. In the table there are roughly 120,000 clones, 84% of which are singletons. The sample comprised peripheral blood. The origin of the receptors is a woman aged 55-69 years with acute or convalescent COVID-19. Each CDR3 is given with its conserved first and last residue.

CDR3 | J | V
CASSMGGGPSGNTIYF | TRBJ1-3 | TRBV3-1/TRBV3-2
CASSKGILDTEAFF | TRBJ1-1 | TRBV2
CSASEFGHYATEAFF | TRBJ1-1 | TRBV20-1
CASESGDTQYF | TRBJ2-3 | TRBV13
CASNIGGGDLYGYTF | TRBJ1-2 | TRBV5-1
CASSEALGAGAADTQYF | TRBJ2-3 | TRBV6-1
CASSSPGQGEGEQFF | TRBJ2-1 | TRBV5-1
CASSGDRAGGYTF | TRBJ1-2 | TRBV2
CASSDQVNEKLFF | TRBJ1-4 | TRBV19
CASSEGGQGHRNEKLFF | TRBJ1-4 | TRBV2
CASRGTGTTEAFF | TRBJ1-1 | TRBV12-3/TRBV12-4
CASSIVPGTLNYGYTF | TRBJ1-2 | TRBV19
CAIRDPLLQGNTEAFF | TRBJ1-1 | TRBV10-3
CASSQGLTGNQPQHF | TRBJ1-5 | TRBV4-1
CALSTGRGYTF | TRBJ1-2 | TRBV19
CSVVINYGYTF | TRBJ1-2 | TRBV29-1